These 6 T cell receptor beta chains came from one sample sequenced in a study of blood T cell repertoires in COVID-19. TCRdb keeps only in-frame clones here, not all; method: immunoSEQ multiplex PCR. The sample lists 250,000 to 400,000 clones; roughly 91% were seen once. The sample taken for sequencing was peripheral blood. These receptors came from a middle-aged man with active or convalescent COVID-19.

This sequence joins TRBV19 and TRBJ2-5, with TRBD1 matching over 8 bases. The germline V gene encodes CDR1 LNHDA and CDR2 SQIVND (reference sequence). V lost 1 base and J lost 2; bases outside the gene matches: 9. CDR3 length: 17 amino acids. The CDR3 loop is CASSIAPGQARQETQYF. CDR3 nucleotide sequence: TGTGCCAGTAGTATAGCCCCGGGACAGGCCCGTCAAGAGACCCAGTACTTC. Filled out from reference TRBV19 and TRBJ2-5, the complete variable domain reads DGGITQSPKYLFRKEGQNVTLSCEQNLNHDAMYWYRQDPGQGLRLIYYSQIVNDFQKGDIAEGYSVSREKKESFPLTVTSAQKNPTAFYLCASSIAPGQARQETQYFGPGTRLLVL.

The chain combines TRBV2 with TRBJ2-2; D might be TRBD1 (6 bases). Germline V gene sequence: CDR1 SNHLY, CDR2 FYNNEI. The length of the CDR3 is 15 residues. The V and J ends lost 3 bases and 0 bases respectively, with 8 bases between them. The CDR3 DNA reads TGTGCCAGCAGTGATACAGGGACGAACACCGGGGAGCTGTTTTTT. As protein: CASSDTGTNTGELFF.

The chain employs TRBV5-1 and TRBJ1-2; 11 bases fit TRBD1. Trimming cost V 0 bases and J 2 bases; bases outside gene matches: 3. The CDR3 length is 16 residues. CDR1 is SGHRS and CDR2 is YFSETQ in the germline V gene. The DNA for the CDR3 is TGCGCCAGCAGCTTGGGGACAGGGGGCGCGAACTATGGCTACACCTTC. Amino acid sequence: CASSLGTGGANYGYTF.

The chain carries TRBV7-9 and TRBJ1-2, with D tentatively TRBD1 (5 bases). This CDR3 has 13 amino acids. Germline lookup yields CDR1 SEHNR and CDR2 FQNEAQ (reference sequence). Trimming pared 1 base from V and 6 bases from J, leaving 9 bases between. The CDR3 DNA reads TGTGCCAGCAGCTTAGGGGCAGGGCATGGCTACACCTTC. As protein: CASSLGAGHGYTF. The whole variable domain, remainder taken from reference TRBV7-9 and TRBJ1-2, is DTGVSQNPRHKITKRGQNVTFRCDPISEHNRLYWYRQTLGQGPEFLTYFQNEAQLEKSRLLSDRFSAERPKGSFSTLEIQRTEQGDSAMYLCASSLGAGHGYTFGSGTRLTVV.

The chain recombines TRBV9 with TRBJ2-3; D may be TRBD2 (5 bases). Trimming removed 0 bases from V and 5 bases from J, with 22 bases in between. The V gene's germline CDR1 is SGDLS and CDR2 YYNGEE. CDR3 length equals 18 residues. The CDR3, as DNA: TGTGCCAGCAGCGTAGGAGGGCGTGCGGCCTCCTGGGGAGATACGCAGTATTTT. Protein sequence: CASSVGGRAASWGDTQYF.

The gene calls are TRBV11-2 and TRBJ2-5; 9 bases agree with TRBD2. This CDR3 contains 14 residues. V was pared by 5 bases and J by 5 bases, with 6 bases of the junction left unmatched. The V gene's germline CDR1 is SGHAT and CDR2 FQNNGV. In nucleotides, the CDR3 is TGTGCCAGCAGCCGGGGACTAGCCAGTGAGACCCAGTACTTC. Protein product: CASSRGLASETQYF.